This TCR beta chain originates from a study of cytomegalovirus exposure and HLA in healthy donors. Study observations and caveats: Later analysis associated a missense DCLRE1C variant with TCR beta V- and J-gene trimming. Some highly shared sequence variants likely arose as a pipeline artifact.

The table lists this clone with a few counts. Its matching antigen is unknown. Use of 60 Vbeta and 13 Jbeta primers characterized the PCR. Original processing methods: There were about 80 million unique TCR beta chains by a later count, and some 12 million of them were shared. TCRdb keeps only in-frame clones here, not all; method: immunoSEQ multiplex PCR. Clone size and V and J calls were adopted from that table, with D and trimming inferred from the DNA. The sample yields tens of thousands of clones, approximately 70% seen once. Between the trimmed V and J ends, which lost 2 bases and 3 bases, there was a span of 11 bases. CDR3 size: 14 residues. CDR1 and CDR2 (germline): MNHEY, SVGAGI.

Source material: PBMCs. The chain links TRBV6-5 to TRBJ2-7; D remains ambiguous. The receptor was derived from a male donor in good health and CMV-seropositive. The CDR3 DNA follows: TGTGCCAGCAGTTACACGACTGGAAACTACGAGCAGTACTTC. Encoded protein: CASSYTTGNYEQYF.